The 28 T cell receptor beta chains listed next were all sequenced from one sample in a study of cytomegalovirus exposure and HLA in healthy donors. This PCR relied on a set of 60 Vbeta primers and 13 Jbeta primers. Clones were sequenced by immunoSEQ multiplex PCR, and TCRdb holds only the in-frame ones, with some missing. The sample has more than 140,000 clones, roughly 64% seen once; the top ten hold about 2.9%. What was sequenced was PBMCs. The origin of the receptors is a woman aged 25 to 39 in good health and CMV-seropositive.

This rearrangement joins TRBV6-5 to TRBJ1-2; D might be TRBD1 (5 bases). The CDR3 is made up of 12 amino acids. The V and J ends lost 4 bases and 4 bases respectively, with 7 bases between them. CDR1 and CDR2 from the germline V gene are MNHEY and SVGAGI. CDR3 protein: CASSFQGYGYTF. DNA of the CDR3: TGTGCCAGCAGTTTCCAGGGCTATGGCTACACCTTC.

This chain's CDR3 is CASSSGVTGELFF. The CDR3 DNA sequence: TGTGCCAGCAGCTCCGGGGTCACCGGGGAGCTGTTTTTT. The chain is built from TRBV7-2 and TRBJ2-2; the D gene is possibly TRBD2 (5 bases). V was cut by 4 bases and J by 4 bases, with 7 bases left in between. This CDR3 spans 13 amino acids. CDR1 is SGHTA and CDR2 is FQGNSA in the germline V gene.

The chain employs TRBV6-1 and TRBJ2-5; the D gene is possibly TRBD1 (6 bases). The CDR3 spans 13 residues. Germline CDR1 reads MNHNS; CDR2 reads SASEGT. Trimming cost V 11 bases and J 7 bases, with 20 bases left between them. The CDR3, as DNA: TGTGCCTCCCACAGGGCTATCTTCGGGACCCAGTACTTC. Its translation is CASHRAIFGTQYF.

V gene TRBV27 combines with J gene TRBJ1-2, with 7 bases identical to TRBD1. After removal of 5 bases from V and 8 bases from J, the junction contained 8 bases not matched to a gene. The CDR3 spans 13 residues. The germline V gene encodes CDR1 MNHEY and CDR2 SMNVEV (reference sequence). CDR3 sequence reads: CASSLLTGQGYTF. The CDR3 DNA is TGTGCCAGCAGTCTACTGACAGGGCAAGGCTACACCTTC.

The chain combines TRBV27 with TRBJ1-3; D is perhaps TRBD1 (5 bases). V lost 7 bases, J lost 0 bases, and 7 bases lay in between. CDR1 and CDR2 from the germline V gene are MNHEY and SMNVEV (reference sequence). The CDR3 sequence is 13 residues long. CDR3 sequence: CASKDSSGNTIYF. CDR3 DNA: TGTGCCAGCAAAGACAGCTCTGGAAACACCATATATTTT.

The chain carries TRBV7-8 and TRBJ2-7, with D perhaps TRBD2 (5 bases). Trimming removed 5 bases from V and 6 bases from J, with 8 bases in between. CDR1 SGHVS and CDR2 FQNEAQ come from the germline V gene. CDR3 length: 11 amino acids. CDR3 residues: CASSLAGEQYF. The CDR3 DNA sequence: TGTGCCAGCAGCCTTGCGGGCGAGCAGTACTTC.

CDR3 nucleotides: TGCGCTACGAAGGCGGGGTTCTCCTACAATGAGCAGTTCTTC. As protein: CATKAGFSYNEQFF. This chain connects TRBV5-1 to TRBJ2-1, with D possibly TRBD2 on 6 matching bases. There are 14 residues in the CDR3. CDR1 is SGHRS and CDR2 is YFSETQ in the germline V gene. The variable domain in full, completed from reference TRBV5-1 and TRBJ2-1, reads KAGVTQTPRYLIKTRGQQVTLSCSPISGHRSVSWYQQTPGQGLQFLFEYFSETQRNKGNFPGRFSGRQFSNSRSEMNVSTLELGDSALYLCATKAGFSYNEQFFGPGTRLTVL.

The chain combines TRBV6-1 with TRBJ1-3; TRBD1 matches at 9 bases. The CDR3 sequence is 15 residues long. Germline V gives CDR1 MNHNS, CDR2 SASEGT. With 4 bases clipped from V and 3 bases from J, the junction kept 4 bases outside the gene matches. CDR3 sequence reads: CASSVTGGSGNTIYF. DNA of the CDR3: TGTGCCAGCAGTGTGACAGGGGGGAGTGGAAACACCATATATTTT.

The sample holds a few counts of this clone. DNA for the CDR3: TGCGCCAGCAGCTTGGAGGGAGGCGGGGGGAGCACAGATACGCAGTATTTT. Encoded protein: CASSLEGGGGSTDTQYF. The chain has TRBV5-1 and TRBJ2-3; 8 nucleotides match TRBD2. Germline V gene data show CDR1 as SGHRS and CDR2 as YFSETQ. The CDR3 contains 17 residues. The J segment lost 0 bases and the V segment lost 0 bases, leaving 6 bases of the junction unmatched.

The rearrangement uses TRBV11-3 and TRBJ2-7, with 11 bases that match TRBD1. This CDR3 is 15 amino acids long. V lost 5 bases and J lost 3; bases outside the gene matches: 6. CDR1 SGHNT and CDR2 YENEEA come from the germline V gene. The CDR3 coding sequence is TGTGCCAGCAGCCCACGGACAGGGGGCTTCTACGAGCAGTACTTC. This gives the protein CASSPRTGGFYEQYF.

This chain links TRBV5-1 with TRBJ1-2; perhaps TRBD1 as D (6 bases). The CDR3 is 14 amino acids. Germline values: CDR1 SGHRS, CDR2 YFSETQ. V lost 0 bases, J lost 9 bases, and 15 bases lay in between. This chain's CDR3 is CASSLEVSGGSYTF. The DNA of the CDR3 is TGCGCCAGCAGCTTGGAGGTGTCGGGGGGCAGCTACACCTTC.

The gene calls are TRBV19 and TRBJ1-3; TRBD1 is a possible D gene (6 bases). Trimming removed 5 bases from V and 2 bases from J, with 10 bases in between. Germline V gene data show CDR1 as LNHDA and CDR2 as SQIVND (reference sequence). The CDR3 is made up of 14 amino acids. The CDR3 DNA sequence: TGTGCCAGTAGTGCGGGGGCTGCTGGAAACACCATATATTTT. Amino acids: CASSAGAAGNTIYF.

The sample holds a few counts of this clone. This sequence joins TRBV29-1 and TRBJ1-1; 10 bases fit TRBD1. The germline gives CDR1 SQVTM, CDR2 ANQGSEA. There are 15 residues in the CDR3. Unmatched junction bases numbered 8, after V lost 6 bases and J lost 1 base. CDR3 nucleotides: TGCAGCGTCCAAAAAGGGGACAGGGGGAACACTGAAGCTTTCTTT. Translating gives CSVQKGDRGNTEAFF.

This clone has just a few counts. The genes are TRBV19 and TRBJ2-1; D gene unclear. Trimming took 8 bases from V and 2 from J, leaving 16 bases between them. Germline lookup yields CDR1 LNHDA and CDR2 SQIVND (reference sequence). CDR3 length: 15 amino acids. Here the CDR3 reads CASSTGFLTYNEQFF. The CDR3 DNA reads TGTGCCAGTTCTACCGGGTTCTTAACCTACAATGAGCAGTTCTTC.

The gene calls are TRBV4-2 and TRBJ2-1, with D possibly TRBD2 on 6 matching bases. Per the germline V gene, CDR1 is LGHNA and CDR2 is YNFKEQ. This CDR3 comprises 15 residues. With 0 bases removed from V and 1 base from J, the gap between germline ends came to 7 bases. The CDR3 DNA is TGTGCCAGCAGCCAAGAAGGGACTTCCTACAATGAGCAGTTCTTC. As protein: CASSQEGTSYNEQFF.

V usage is TRBV7-9 and J usage is TRBJ1-6; D ambiguous. This CDR3 has 15 amino acids. The V end lost 5 bases, the J end lost 8 bases, and 16 bases lay between the germline ends. Germline-derived CDR1 and CDR2 are SEHNR and FQNEAQ (reference sequence). The DNA for the CDR3 is TGTGCCAGCAGCCACCAGATCGGCGAGGATTCACCCCTCCACTTT. This codes for CASSHQIGEDSPLHF.

The chain recombines TRBV11-3 with TRBJ2-7; D call uncertain. The CDR3 contains 12 residues. CDR1 SGHNT and CDR2 YENEEA come from the germline V gene. V was clipped by 1 base and J by 6 bases, with 7 bases between them. In nucleotides, the CDR3 is TGTGCCAGCAGCTTAGGGTCGAGCGAGCAGTACTTC. It yields the protein CASSLGSSEQYF.

This chain joins TRBV11-2 and TRBJ2-3; the match to TRBD2 covers 7 bases. Germline assignment: CDR1 SGHAT and CDR2 FQNNGV. Trimming cost V 1 base and J 5 bases; bases outside gene matches: 12. CDR3 size: 17 residues. The CDR3 sequence is CASSLGPAGARGDTQYF. CDR3 DNA sequence: TGTGCCAGCAGCTTAGGACCCGCGGGAGCACGGGGAGATACGCAGTATTTT. Complete variable domain (other parts from reference TRBV11-2 and TRBJ2-3): EAGVAQSPRYKIIEKRQSVAFWCNPISGHATLYWYQQILGQGPKLLIQFQNNGVVDDSQLPKDRFSAERLKGVDSTLKIQPAKLEDSAVYLCASSLGPAGARGDTQYFGPGTRLTVL.

This clone was seen more than once but under ten times. The chain joins TRBV11-2 to TRBJ2-5; 7 bases agree with TRBD2. Per the germline V gene, CDR1 is SGHAT and CDR2 is FQNNGV. The CDR3 is 17 residues long. Unmatched junction bases numbered 15, after V lost 5 bases and J lost 3 bases. The CDR3 nucleotides read TGTGCCAGCAGCCCGTGGGCCGGGGGGATTAAGAAAGAGACCCAGTACTTC. This codes for CASSPWAGGIKKETQYF.

CDR3 in amino acids: CASSTRTDNSPLHF. The DNA for the CDR3 is TGTGCCAGTAGTACAAGGACAGATAATTCACCCCTCCACTTT. This rearrangement joins TRBV19 to TRBJ1-6; D may be TRBD1 (6 bases). The CDR3 has 14 residues. CDR1 and CDR2 from the germline V gene are LNHDA and SQIVND (reference sequence). V lost 4 bases, J lost 5 bases, and 9 bases lay in between. The entire variable domain, with the rest obtained from reference TRBV19 and TRBJ1-6, is as follows: DGGITQSPKYLFRKEGQNVTLSCEQNLNHDAMYWYRQDPGQGLRLIYYSQIVNDFQKGDIAEGYSVSREKKESFPLTVTSAQKNPTAFYLCASSTRTDNSPLHFGNGTRLTVT.

The genes are TRBV7-2 and TRBJ2-1; 8 bases are a match to TRBD2. Germline CDR1 and CDR2: SGHTA and FQGNSA. V lost 3 bases and J lost 10; bases outside the gene matches: 11. The CDR3 is 15 residues long. CDR3 region: CASSFDAARGGEQFF. CDR3 nucleotide sequence: TGTGCCAGCAGCTTCGATGCGGCCCGGGGGGGGGAGCAGTTCTTC.

The genes are TRBV5-6 and TRBJ1-5; the D gene is possibly TRBD1 (6 bases). V lost 4 bases and J lost 1, with 15 bases in between. The CDR3 extends over 16 amino acids. Germline V gene lookup returns CDR1 SGHDT and CDR2 YYEEEE. The CDR3 DNA sequence: TGTGCCAGCAGCCGCAGGGGTAAGCTCAGCAATCAGCCCCAGCATTTT. It encodes CASSRRGKLSNQPQHF.

As DNA, the CDR3 is TGCGCCAGCAGCTTCAACTACGAGCAGTACTTC. Amino acids: CASSFNYEQYF. This chain connects TRBV5-1 to TRBJ2-5; no firm D call. The DNA end is more similar to TRBJ2-7, so the J call may be wrong. This CDR3 is 11 amino acids long. CDR1 is SGHRS, CDR2 YFSETQ, per germline.

The chain links TRBV27 to TRBJ1-2; perhaps TRBD1 as D (6 bases). V lost 4 bases, J lost 7 bases, and 13 bases lay in between. Germline CDR1 MNHEY, CDR2 SMNVEV (reference sequence). The CDR3 contains 13 residues. CDR3 region: CASSSQDRRGYTF. In DNA form, the CDR3 reads TGTGCCAGCAGTTCCCAGGACAGACGTGGCTACACCTTC.

J is TRBJ1-1 and V is TRBV7-9; tentatively, D is TRBD1 (5 bases). Germline values: CDR1 SEHNR, CDR2 FQNEAQ (reference sequence). The CDR3 loop spans 14 amino acids. Trimming removed 4 bases from V and 1 base from J, with 10 bases in between. The chain's CDR3 is CASSWGRANTEAFF. In nucleotides, the CDR3 is TGTGCCAGCAGCTGGGGCAGGGCGAACACTGAAGCTTTCTTT.

The chain carries TRBV5-1 and TRBJ2-1, with D possibly being TRBD1 (6 bases). Trimming pared 0 bases from V and 5 bases from J, leaving 15 bases between. The CDR3 has 16 amino acids. Germline V lookup: CDR1 SGHRS, CDR2 YFSETQ. CDR3 nucleotide sequence: TGCGCCAGCAGCTTGGTAACGGACAGACCTAACAATGAGCAGTTCTTC. The encoded protein is CASSLVTDRPNNEQFF. Supplemented by reference TRBV5-1 and TRBJ2-1, the full variable domain reads KAGVTQTPRYLIKTRGQQVTLSCSPISGHRSVSWYQQTPGQGLQFLFEYFSETQRNKGNFPGRFSGRQFSNSRSEMNVSTLELGDSALYLCASSLVTDRPNNEQFFGPGTRLTVL.

The chain joins TRBV7-9 to TRBJ1-2; the D gene is possibly TRBD1 (6 bases). The germline V gene encodes CDR1 SEHNR and CDR2 FQNEAQ (reference sequence). CDR3 length: 15 amino acids. Trimming took 5 bases from V and 2 from J, leaving 15 bases between them. The CDR3 region has the DNA TGTGCCAGCAGCCCTTGGACCCAGGGGAACTATGGCTACACCTTC. Protein sequence: CASSPWTQGNYGYTF.

The genes are TRBV11-3 and TRBJ2-2; 7 nucleotides match TRBD2. J lost 0 bases, V lost 2 bases, and 3 bases had no gene match. This CDR3 has 16 residues. Germline assignment: CDR1 SGHNT and CDR2 YENEEA. The CDR3 DNA follows: TGTGCCAGCAGCTTAATAGCGGGCTCGAACACCGGGGAGCTGTTTTTT. Protein sequence: CASSLIAGSNTGELFF.